These 16 T cell receptor beta chains originate from one sample sequenced in a study of radiotherapy plus CTLA-4 blockade in lung cancer. Sequencing used immunoSEQ multiplex PCR; TCRdb keeps in-frame clones, though not all of them. The sample yields more than 40,000 clones, around 76% seen once. The specimen was peripheral blood, collected from a patient treated with radiotherapy plus ipilimumab. The source of these receptors is a human donor with non-small cell lung cancer who had stable disease on radiotherapy plus ipilimumab.

The chain carries TRBV7-2 and TRBJ2-1; 12 nucleotides match TRBD2. The J segment lost 4 bases and the V segment lost 5 bases, leaving 6 bases of the junction unmatched. Germline V CDR1 and CDR2: SGHTA, FQGNSA. The CDR3 spans 16 residues. CDR3 loop: CASSTPGLAGYNEQFF. The CDR3 DNA sequence: TGTGCCAGCAGCACCCCGGGACTAGCGGGTTACAATGAGCAGTTCTTC.

This clone has more than one count but fewer than ten. The J gene is TRBJ1-1, the V gene TRBV19, with D possibly matching TRBD1 (5 bases). Trimming removed 4 bases from V and 4 bases from J, with 13 bases in between. In germline, CDR1 is LNHDA, CDR2 SQIVND (reference sequence). The CDR3 is made up of 14 amino acids. The DNA for the CDR3 is TGTGCCAGTAGTACTCTTGCAGGGAGCACTGAAGCTTTCTTT. Protein: CASSTLAGSTEAFF.

The V and J genes are TRBV28 and TRBJ1-2; perhaps TRBD1 as D (5 bases). Deletions cut 6 bases from V and 4 bases from J, with 18 bases between. Germline V CDR1 and CDR2: MDHEN, SYDVKM. The CDR3 is made up of 15 amino acids. The CDR3 nucleotides read TGTGCCAGCAGCCCTTCCGGGACCCCGGGCTATGGCTACACCTTC. It translates to CASSPSGTPGYGYTF.

The chain couples TRBV19 to TRBJ2-3, with 8 bases identical to TRBD1. The V segment lost 6 bases and the J segment 5 bases; nucleotides outside the gene matches: 10. The CDR3 is made up of 15 amino acids. Germline CDR1 is LNHDA and CDR2 is SQIVND (reference sequence). The CDR3: CASRKLSGGGDTQYF. DNA for the CDR3: TGTGCCAGTAGGAAGTTGTCAGGGGGCGGAGATACGCAGTATTTT.

The rearrangement joins TRBV9 to TRBJ1-6, with TRBD1 identical over 11 bases. Germline V gene data show CDR1 as SGDLS and CDR2 as YYNGEE. With V trimmed by 0 bases and J by 9 bases, 8 bases remained unmatched. This CDR3 spans 17 amino acids. The CDR3 nucleotides read TGTGCCAGCAGCGTAGAATTCGGACAGGGGGCAGGTTCACCCCTCCACTTT. It codes for CASSVEFGQGAGSPLHF.

For the CDR3, the DNA is TGCGCCAGCAGCTTTGGTCCCTCTGGAAACACCATATATTTT. Translation: CASSFGPSGNTIYF. This rearrangement joins TRBV5-1 to TRBJ1-3; no clear D gene. Per the germline V gene, CDR1 is SGHRS and CDR2 is YFSETQ. Trimming stripped 2 bases from V and 0 bases from J, with 6 bases between. CDR3 size: 14 residues. The whole variable domain, filled in from reference TRBV5-1 and TRBJ1-3, reads KAGVTQTPRYLIKTRGQQVTLSCSPISGHRSVSWYQQTPGQGLQFLFEYFSETQRNKGNFPGRFSGRQFSNSRSEMNVSTLELGDSALYLCASSFGPSGNTIYFGEGSWLTVV.

The chain is built from TRBV30 and TRBJ2-5, with 9 bases that match TRBD2. Trimming at V came to 2 bases and at J to 4 bases, leaving 5 bases not matched to a gene. CDR3 length: 14 residues. From germline, CDR1 is GTSNPN and CDR2 SVGIG (reference sequence). Here the CDR3 reads CAWSPVAGVETQYF. The CDR3 region has the DNA TGTGCCTGGAGTCCAGTAGCGGGGGTAGAGACCCAGTACTTC.

This clone was counted a single time. The genes are TRBV6-1 and TRBJ2-2; no clear D. Trimming removed 8 bases from V and 3 bases from J, with 10 bases in between. Germline V gives CDR1 MNHNS, CDR2 SASEGT. The length of the CDR3 is 13 residues. The CDR3 loop reads CASPDRYTGELFF. CDR3 in DNA: TGTGCCAGCCCTGACCGATACACCGGGGAGCTGTTTTTT.

This chain uses TRBV12-5 with TRBJ2-1, with 11 bases aligning to TRBD1. Germline V gene sequence: CDR1 LGHNT, CDR2 FRNRAP. The CDR3 sequence is 14 residues long. V shed 6 bases, J shed 3 bases, and the junction held 1 base outside the gene matches. The CDR3 here is CASGGTGGYNEQFF. The DNA for the CDR3 is TGTGCTAGTGGAGGGACAGGGGGCTACAATGAGCAGTTCTTC.

The chain has TRBV7-2 and TRBJ2-1; 8 nucleotides agree with TRBD1. In germline, CDR1 is SGHTA, CDR2 FQGNSA. Trimming at V came to 4 bases and at J to 7 bases, leaving 9 bases not matched to a gene. This CDR3 spans 15 amino acids. CDR3 amino acids: CASSSGGRVVNEQFF. CDR3 in DNA: TGTGCCAGCAGCTCAGGGGGCCGGGTAGTGAATGAGCAGTTCTTC.

This chain connects TRBV7-9 to TRBJ1-3; D is unresolved. CDR1 is SEHNR, CDR2 FQNEAQ, per germline (reference sequence). The ends were cut back, 5 bases at V and 0 bases at J, with 14 bases in the middle. This CDR3 region has 16 residues. For the CDR3, the DNA is TGTGCCAGCAGCCATCCGCAGTCCAGCTCTGGAAACACCATATATTTT. This translates into CASSHPQSSSGNTIYF.

This chain connects TRBV7-2 to TRBJ1-2, with 7 positions matching TRBD1. Germline assignment: CDR1 SGHTA and CDR2 FQGNSA. This CDR3 contains 12 residues. Germline trimming cut 1 base from V and 8 bases from J; bases unmatched to any gene: 1. In DNA form, the CDR3 reads TGTGCCAGCAGCTTAGAAGGGGGCGGCTACACCTTC. It codes for CASSLEGGGYTF.

The rearrangement joins TRBV11-2 to TRBJ1-1, with D maybe TRBD1 (5 bases). From germline, CDR1 is SGHAT and CDR2 FQNNGV. Between the trimmed V and J ends, which lost 5 bases and 9 bases, there was a span of 16 bases. The CDR3 length is 13 residues. This CDR3 is CASSPHQGLKAFF. CDR3 coding DNA: TGTGCCAGCAGCCCCCATCAGGGACTGAAAGCTTTCTTT.

The CDR3 is CASTVRETQYF. As DNA, the CDR3 is TGTGCCAGCACAGTCCGGGAGACCCAGTACTTC. The chain uses TRBV6-1 and TRBJ2-5; D gene uncertain. The CDR3 runs 11 residues. From germline, CDR1 is MNHNS and CDR2 SASEGT. V dropped 7 bases and J dropped 5 bases, with 8 bases sitting between them.

The chain joins TRBV5-1 to TRBJ2-3, with a weak D call TRBD1 (5 bases). CDR3 size: 14 residues. The V gene lost 5 bases and the J gene lost 2 bases, with 12 bases spanning the gap. Germline CDR1 SGHRS, CDR2 YFSETQ. CDR3 region: CASRDQGATDTQYF. The CDR3 bases are TGCGCCAGCAGGGACCAGGGCGCCACAGATACGCAGTATTTT.

This chain connects TRBV6-5 to TRBJ1-1; TRBD1 matches at 8 bases. There are 16 residues in the CDR3. V lost 2 bases, J lost 1 base, and 6 bases stayed unmatched. CDR1 MNHEY and CDR2 SVGAGI come from the germline V gene. The CDR3 spells CASSYRTGLGNTEAFF. In DNA, the CDR3 is TGTGCCAGCAGTTACCGGACAGGGTTAGGGAACACTGAAGCTTTCTTT.